This T cell receptor beta chain was identified during a study of Ad26.COV2.S vaccination and SARS-CoV-2 variants. Regarding treatment: around 19 received Ad26.COV2.S at low or high dose, single or two shots; roughly five received placebo; per-sample allocation not given. All samples were drawn on day 63, counting from the first vaccine or placebo injection. Boston provided a donor who was an adult aged 18-55 years. The sample holds a few counts of this clone. Clones were read by immunoSEQ multiplex PCR, and TCRdb kept only the in-frame ones, dropping some. The sample shows 300,000 to 400,000 clones, around 90% of them seen only once. The CDR3 sequence is 12 residues long. Germline lookup yields CDR1 MNHEY and CDR2 SVGAGI. Trimming stripped 10 bases from V and 2 bases from J, with 12 bases between.

The rearrangement uses TRBV6-5 and TRBJ2-7; no clear D. Material: peripheral blood, obtained in a trial of Ad26.COV2.S vaccine versus placebo. The source is a person aged 18-60 years who received the Ad26.COV2.S COVID-19 vaccine or a placebo. CDR3 DNA: TGTGCCACCTGGTTTGACACCTACGAGCAGTACTTC. It codes for CATWFDTYEQYF.